This is a list of T cell receptor beta chains from one sample in a study of blood T cells in healthy people across ages. TCRdb independently ran MiXCR on the 5' RACE reads; one entry per CDR3 protein. This table has fewer than 750,000 distinct CDR3 sequences, 45% to 55% appearing once. The sample taken for sequencing was blood. These receptors were taken from an elderly man in good health. The CDR3 runs from the conserved cysteine through the conserved F or W. Each record gives: D gene, V gene, clone size, J gene, CDR3 protein, CDR3 DNA. A D gene is named only where the DNA matches it firmly. A row's size may be missing; if present it is once, few, many or a size class.

D gene: -; V gene: TRBV10-3; clone size: -; J gene: TRBJ2-7; CDR3 protein: CAISVGQRGEQYF; CDR3 DNA: TGTGCCATCAGTGTAGGACAGAGAGGCGAGCAGTACTTC
D gene: TRBD2; V gene: TRBV6-2/TRBV6-3; clone size: -; J gene: TRBJ2-1; CDR3 protein: CASRRTSGGYNEQFF; CDR3 DNA: TGTGCCAGCAGGCGGACTAGCGGGGGGTACAATGAGCAGTTCTTC
D gene: -; V gene: TRBV20-1; clone size: -; J gene: TRBJ1-2; CDR3 protein: CSARDPTAGYTF; CDR3 DNA: TGCAGTGCTAGGGACCCTACGGCGGGCTACACCTTC
D gene: -; V gene: TRBV20-1; clone size: -; J gene: TRBJ2-7; CDR3 protein: CSARLRDEQYF; CDR3 DNA: TGCAGTGCTAGACTCAGAGACGAGCAGTACTTC
D gene: TRBD2; V gene: TRBV28; clone size: -; J gene: TRBJ2-7; CDR3 protein: CASSASGLSYEQYF; CDR3 DNA: TGTGCCAGCAGTGCTAGCGGCCTCTCCTACGAGCAGTACTTC
D gene: TRBD1; V gene: TRBV7-2; clone size: -; J gene: TRBJ2-5; CDR3 protein: CASSPRTGGAWETQYF; CDR3 DNA: TGTGCCAGCAGCCCACGGACAGGGGGCGCTTGGGAGACCCAGTACTTC
D gene: TRBD1; V gene: TRBV29-1; clone size: -; J gene: TRBJ2-5; CDR3 protein: CSAKWGTGGRNEQYF; CDR3 DNA: TGCAGCGCCAAATGGGGGACAGGGGGCAGGAATGAGCAGTACTTC
D gene: TRBD2; V gene: TRBV5-1; clone size: -; J gene: TRBJ2-7; CDR3 protein: CASSPGRGTISYEQYF; CDR3 DNA: TGCGCCAGCAGCCCAGGTCGGGGGACTATCTCCTACGAGCAGTACTTC
D gene: -; V gene: TRBV10-3; clone size: -; J gene: TRBJ2-5; CDR3 protein: CAISEPTGMQETQYF; CDR3 DNA: TGTGCCATCAGTGAGCCCACAGGGATGCAAGAGACCCAGTACTTC
D gene: -; V gene: TRBV6-2/TRBV6-3; clone size: -; J gene: TRBJ2-1; CDR3 protein: CASSQAQSYNEQFF; CDR3 DNA: TGTGCCAGCAGTCAGGCTCAGTCCTACAATGAGCAGTTCTTC
D gene: TRBD2; V gene: TRBV20-1; clone size: -; J gene: TRBJ2-3; CDR3 protein: CSARQRGTSGRVSTDTQYF; CDR3 DNA: TGCAGTGCTAGACAAAGAGGGACTAGCGGGAGGGTTAGCACAGATACGCAGTATTTT
D gene: -; V gene: TRBV9; clone size: -; J gene: TRBJ1-1; CDR3 protein: CASSVGPGDTEAFF; CDR3 DNA: TGTGCCAGCAGCGTAGGTCCGGGGGACACTGAAGCTTTCTTT
D gene: TRBD1; V gene: TRBV20-1; clone size: few; J gene: TRBJ2-1; CDR3 protein: CSAPRPGQGYNEQFF; CDR3 DNA: TGCAGTGCCCCCAGGCCGGGACAGGGGTACAATGAGCAGTTCTTC
D gene: TRBD2; V gene: TRBV20-1; clone size: -; J gene: TRBJ2-1; CDR3 protein: CSAGTSNHEQFF; CDR3 DNA: TGCAGTGCTGGGACTAGTAACCATGAGCAGTTCTTC
D gene: -; V gene: TRBV7-2; clone size: few; J gene: TRBJ2-7; CDR3 protein: CASSFWVNEQYF; CDR3 DNA: TGTGCCAGCAGCTTCTGGGTGAACGAGCAGTACTTC
D gene: TRBD1; V gene: TRBV20-1; clone size: -; J gene: TRBJ1-4; CDR3 protein: CSARGGTGDEKLFF; CDR3 DNA: TGCAGTGCTCGAGGAGGGACAGGGGATGAAAAACTGTTTTTT
D gene: -; V gene: TRBV20-1; clone size: -; J gene: TRBJ1-6; CDR3 protein: CSAPKLGRSSPLHF; CDR3 DNA: TGCAGTGCGCCAAAACTCGGGAGAAGTTCACCCCTCCACTTT
D gene: TRBD1; V gene: TRBV9; clone size: -; J gene: TRBJ2-7; CDR3 protein: CASSVAGQVTYEQYF; CDR3 DNA: TGTGCCAGCAGCGTAGCCGGACAGGTAACCTACGAGCAGTACTTC
D gene: -; V gene: TRBV4-1; clone size: few; J gene: TRBJ2-5; CDR3 protein: CASSLVRGAETQYF; CDR3 DNA: TGCGCCAGCAGCCTCGTGAGGGGCGCGGAGACCCAGTACTTC
D gene: -; V gene: TRBV5-1; clone size: -; J gene: TRBJ2-5; CDR3 protein: CASSLRLAAKEETQYF; CDR3 DNA: TGCGCCAGCAGCTTGAGGCTTGCGGCGAAGGAAGAGACCCAGTACTTC
D gene: -; V gene: TRBV4-3; clone size: few; J gene: TRBJ2-1; CDR3 protein: CASSQDRAGREQFF; CDR3 DNA: TGCGCCAGCAGCCAAGATCGGGCAGGGCGTGAGCAGTTCTTC
D gene: TRBD2; V gene: TRBV7-3; clone size: -; J gene: TRBJ2-7; CDR3 protein: CASSSQGTSGSYEQYF; CDR3 DNA: TGTGCCAGCAGCTCACAGGGGACTAGCGGGAGCTACGAGCAGTACTTC
D gene: -; V gene: TRBV21-1; clone size: few; J gene: TRBJ1-1; CDR3 protein: CASSKEGGRVVVAHLNTEAFF; CDR3 DNA: TGTGCCAGCAGCAAAGAAGGGGGTAGAGTGGTCGTGGCACATCTGAACACTGAAGCTTTCTTT
D gene: -; V gene: TRBV7-7; clone size: -; J gene: TRBJ2-2; CDR3 protein: CASSPTTGNTGELFF; CDR3 DNA: TGTGCTAGCAGCCCCACCACGGGGAACACCGGGGAGCTGTTTTTT
D gene: -; V gene: TRBV3-1; clone size: -; J gene: TRBJ2-7; CDR3 protein: CASSQSYAKEGEQYF; CDR3 DNA: TGTGCCAGCAGCCAGTCTTACGCGAAGGAGGGGGAGCAGTACTTC
D gene: -; V gene: TRBV12-3/TRBV12-4; clone size: -; J gene: TRBJ2-7; CDR3 protein: CASTDWDEQYF; CDR3 DNA: TGTGCCAGCACTGATTGGGACGAGCAGTACTTC
D gene: -; V gene: TRBV6-5; clone size: -; J gene: TRBJ2-7; CDR3 protein: CASMGAGDLFYEQYF; CDR3 DNA: TGTGCCAGCATGGGGGCAGGCGATCTCTTCTACGAGCAGTACTTC
D gene: TRBD1; V gene: TRBV10-3; clone size: -; J gene: TRBJ2-5; CDR3 protein: CAISGITGTGDQETQYF; CDR3 DNA: TGTGCCATCAGTGGGATAACCGGGACAGGAGACCAAGAGACCCAGTACTTC
D gene: TRBD2; V gene: TRBV29-1; clone size: -; J gene: TRBJ2-1; CDR3 protein: CSVKTSGSSNEQFF; CDR3 DNA: TGCAGCGTTAAGACTAGCGGGAGTAGCAATGAGCAGTTCTTC
D gene: -; V gene: TRBV11-2; clone size: once; J gene: TRBJ1-1; CDR3 protein: CASAGGLNTEAFF; CDR3 DNA: TGTGCCAGCGCGGGGGGTTTAAACACTGAAGCTTTCTTT
D gene: TRBD2; V gene: TRBV6-5; clone size: many; J gene: TRBJ2-1; CDR3 protein: CASGREGNSYNEQFF; CDR3 DNA: TGTGCCAGCGGGCGGGAGGGGAACTCCTACAATGAGCAGTTCTTC
D gene: -; V gene: TRBV29-1; clone size: -; J gene: TRBJ1-1; CDR3 protein: CSAQYAGNTEAFF; CDR3 DNA: TGCAGCGCCCAATATGCAGGGAACACTGAAGCTTTCTTT
D gene: -; V gene: TRBV5-1; clone size: -; J gene: TRBJ2-4; CDR3 protein: CASTKEGFGNIQYF; CDR3 DNA: TGCGCCAGCACCAAGGAGGGCTTCGGAAACATTCAGTACTTC
D gene: -; V gene: TRBV3-1; clone size: -; J gene: TRBJ2-7; CDR3 protein: CASSQETRTSSYEQYF; CDR3 DNA: TGTGCCAGCAGCCAAGAGACTAGGACCAGCTCCTACGAGCAGTACTTC
D gene: -; V gene: TRBV7-3; clone size: few; J gene: TRBJ2-3; CDR3 protein: CASSVTPTFNTQYF; CDR3 DNA: TGTGCCAGCAGCGTAACGCCGACTTTTAATACGCAGTATTTT